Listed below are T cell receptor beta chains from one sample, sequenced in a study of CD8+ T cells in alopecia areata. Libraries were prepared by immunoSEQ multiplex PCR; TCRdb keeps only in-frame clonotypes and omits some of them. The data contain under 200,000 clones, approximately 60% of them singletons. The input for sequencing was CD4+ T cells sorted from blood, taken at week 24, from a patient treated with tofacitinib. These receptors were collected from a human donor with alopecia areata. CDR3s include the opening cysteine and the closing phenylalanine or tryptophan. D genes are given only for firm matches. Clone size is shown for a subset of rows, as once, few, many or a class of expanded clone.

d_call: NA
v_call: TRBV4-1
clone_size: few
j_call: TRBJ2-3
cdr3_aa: CASSQAGRTDTQYF
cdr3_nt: TGCGCCAGCAGCCAAGCGGGACGTACAGATACGCAGTATTTT

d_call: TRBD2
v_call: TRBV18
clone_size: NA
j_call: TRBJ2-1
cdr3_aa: CASSRLAPSGGANEQFF
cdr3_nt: TGTGCCAGCTCACGCCTGGCCCCAAGCGGGGGGGCTAATGAGCAGTTCTTC

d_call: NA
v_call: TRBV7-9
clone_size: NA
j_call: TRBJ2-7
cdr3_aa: CASSGYEQYF
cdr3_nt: TGTGCCAGCAGCGGTTACGAGCAGTACTTC

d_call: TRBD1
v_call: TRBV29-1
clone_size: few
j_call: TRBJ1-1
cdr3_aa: CSVEEYRPGGGTEAFF
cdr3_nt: TGCAGCGTTGAAGAATACCGGCCAGGGGGGGGCACTGAAGCTTTCTTT

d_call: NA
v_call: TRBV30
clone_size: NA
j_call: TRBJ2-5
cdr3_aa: CAWSVPYQETQYF
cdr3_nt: TGTGCCTGGAGTGTTCCGTACCAAGAGACCCAGTACTTC

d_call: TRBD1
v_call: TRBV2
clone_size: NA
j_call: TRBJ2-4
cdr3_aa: CASGQGAKNIQYF
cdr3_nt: TGTGCCAGCGGACAGGGAGCCAAAAACATTCAGTACTTC

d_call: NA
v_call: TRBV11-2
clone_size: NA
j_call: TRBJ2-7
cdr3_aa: CASSLVYEQYF
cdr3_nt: TGTGCCAGCAGCTTAGTCTACGAGCAGTACTTC

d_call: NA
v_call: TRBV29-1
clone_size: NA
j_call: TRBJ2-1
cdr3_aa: CSVGRLGEQFF
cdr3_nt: TGCAGCGTGGGACGTTTGGGTGAGCAGTTCTTC

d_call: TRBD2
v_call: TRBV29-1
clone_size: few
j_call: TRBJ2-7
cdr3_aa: CSVRLAGGPSEQYF
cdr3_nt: TGCAGCGTTAGGCTAGCGGGGGGGCCGAGCGAGCAGTACTTC

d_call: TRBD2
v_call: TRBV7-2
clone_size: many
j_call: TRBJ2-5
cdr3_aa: CASSLASGGGQETQYF
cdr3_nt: TGTGCCAGCAGCTTAGCTAGCGGGGGGGGACAAGAGACCCAGTACTTC

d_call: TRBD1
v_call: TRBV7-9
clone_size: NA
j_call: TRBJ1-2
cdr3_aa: CASSLRDRGLNYGYTF
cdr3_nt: TGTGCCAGCAGCTTACGGGACAGGGGGCTGAACTATGGCTACACCTTC

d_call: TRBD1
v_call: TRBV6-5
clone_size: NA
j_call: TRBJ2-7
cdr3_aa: CASRGQGRSYEQYF
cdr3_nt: TGTGCCAGCAGGGGACAGGGGAGGTCCTACGAGCAGTACTTC

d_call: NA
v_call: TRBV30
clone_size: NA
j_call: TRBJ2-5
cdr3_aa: CAWSGGPGAQYF
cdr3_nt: TGTGCCTGGAGTGGCGGGCCAGGGGCCCAGTACTTC

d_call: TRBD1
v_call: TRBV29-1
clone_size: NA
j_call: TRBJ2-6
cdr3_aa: CSVQVGTGGSGANVLTF
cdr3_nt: TGCAGCGTCCAAGTGGGGACAGGGGGGTCTGGGGCCAACGTCCTGACTTTC

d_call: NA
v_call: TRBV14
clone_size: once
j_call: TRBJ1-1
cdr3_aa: CASSKGVHGKAFF
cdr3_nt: TGTGCCAGCAGCAAAGGCGTCCATGGAAAAGCTTTCTTT